This TCR beta chain stems from a study of control samples from healthy donors and cancer patients. Sequenced by immunoSEQ multiplex PCR; TCRdb stores in-frame clones only, minus some. The top ten clones hold 4.5% to 7.5% of a sample with around 77,000 clones, 80% to 95% of them seen once. The V end lost 4 bases, the J end lost 2 bases, and 5 bases lay between the germline ends. Germline CDR1 and CDR2: SGHTA and FQGNSA. This CDR3 comprises 12 residues. Sequencing was carried out using blood. The sequence derives from a woman in her sixties in good health. This chain uses TRBV7-2 with TRBJ1-2; D not resolved. The CDR3 loop reads CASSYDNYGYTF. The DNA of the CDR3 is TGTGCCAGCAGCTACGACAACTATGGCTACACCTTC.